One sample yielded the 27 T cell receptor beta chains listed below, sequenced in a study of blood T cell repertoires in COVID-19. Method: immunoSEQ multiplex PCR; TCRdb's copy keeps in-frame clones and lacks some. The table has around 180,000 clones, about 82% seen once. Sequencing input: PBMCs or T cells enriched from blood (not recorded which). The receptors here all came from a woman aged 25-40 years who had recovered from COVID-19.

The CDR3 nucleotides are TGTGCCAGCAGCACAGGGAAGGAGCGGGAAAAACTGTTTTTT. Amino acids: CASSTGKEREKLFF. The chain carries TRBV6-6 and TRBJ1-4, with D possibly TRBD1 on 6 matching bases. V lost 6 bases, J lost 8 bases, and 16 bases lay in between. Germline V gene data show CDR1 as MNHNY and CDR2 as SVGAGI (reference sequence). The CDR3 covers 14 residues.

CDR3 residues: CASSVASGEIYNEQFF. CDR3 sequence (DNA): TGTGCCAGCAGCGTAGCGTCGGGAGAGATTTACAATGAGCAGTTCTTC. The chain combines TRBV9 with TRBJ2-1, with D possibly matching TRBD2 (6 bases). The length of the CDR3 is 16 residues. V was cut by 0 bases and J by 4 bases, with 14 bases left in between. Germline loops: CDR1 SGDLS, CDR2 YYNGEE.

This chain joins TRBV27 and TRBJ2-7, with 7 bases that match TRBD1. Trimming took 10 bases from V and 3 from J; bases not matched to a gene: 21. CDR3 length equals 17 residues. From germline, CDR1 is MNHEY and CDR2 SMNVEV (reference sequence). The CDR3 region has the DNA TGTGCCAACCCCATTTTGCTTAGGGGGCTCAACTACTACGAGCAGTACTTC. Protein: CANPILLRGLNYYEQYF.

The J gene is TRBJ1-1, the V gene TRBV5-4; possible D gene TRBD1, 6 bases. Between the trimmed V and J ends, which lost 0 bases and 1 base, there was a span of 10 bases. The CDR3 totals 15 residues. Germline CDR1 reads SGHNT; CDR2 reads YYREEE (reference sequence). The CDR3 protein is CASSLGDRKNTEAFF. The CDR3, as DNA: TGTGCCAGCAGCTTGGGTGACAGGAAGAACACTGAAGCTTTCTTT.

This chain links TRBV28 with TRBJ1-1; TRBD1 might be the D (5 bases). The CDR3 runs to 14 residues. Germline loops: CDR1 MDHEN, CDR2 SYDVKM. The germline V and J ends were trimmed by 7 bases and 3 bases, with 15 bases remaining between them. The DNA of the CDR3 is TGTGCCAGCACTAAAGTCTGGGGGGACACTGAAGCTTTCTTT. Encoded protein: CASTKVWGDTEAFF. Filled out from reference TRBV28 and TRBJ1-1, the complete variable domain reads DVKVTQSSRYLVKRTGEKVFLECVQDMDHENMFWYRQDPGLGLRLIYFSYDVKMKEKGDIPEGYSVSREKKERFSLILESASTNQTSMYLCASTKVWGDTEAFFGQGTRLTVV.

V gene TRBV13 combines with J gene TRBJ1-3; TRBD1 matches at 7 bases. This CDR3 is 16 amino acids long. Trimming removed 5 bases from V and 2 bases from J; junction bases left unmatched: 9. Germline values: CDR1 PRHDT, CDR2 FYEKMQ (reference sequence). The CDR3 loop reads CASSMKGANPGNTIYF. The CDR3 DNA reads TGTGCCAGCAGCATGAAGGGGGCGAACCCTGGAAACACCATATATTTT.

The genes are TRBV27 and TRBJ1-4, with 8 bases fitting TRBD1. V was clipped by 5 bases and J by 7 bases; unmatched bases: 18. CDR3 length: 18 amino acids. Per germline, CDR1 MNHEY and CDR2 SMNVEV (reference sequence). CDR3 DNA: TGTGCCAGCAGTCTCAACCGGGACAGGCTCCGGAAGGGTGAAAAACTGTTTTTT. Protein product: CASSLNRDRLRKGEKLFF.

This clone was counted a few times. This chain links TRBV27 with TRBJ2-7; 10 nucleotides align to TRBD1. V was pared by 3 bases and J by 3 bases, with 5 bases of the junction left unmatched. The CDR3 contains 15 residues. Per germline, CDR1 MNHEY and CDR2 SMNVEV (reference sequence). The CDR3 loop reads CASSFTWTGGYEQYF. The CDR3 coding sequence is TGTGCCAGCAGTTTCACTTGGACAGGGGGCTACGAGCAGTACTTC.

CDR3 sequence reads: CASSLTDPWSPEAFF. CDR3 nucleotides: TGTGCCAGCAGTTTGACAGATCCTTGGTCCCCTGAAGCTTTCTTT. The chain has TRBV28 and TRBJ1-1, with D possibly TRBD1 on 5 matching bases. The CDR3 is made up of 15 amino acids. The V and J ends lost 3 bases and 6 bases respectively, with 17 bases between them. The germline gives CDR1 MDHEN, CDR2 SYDVKM.

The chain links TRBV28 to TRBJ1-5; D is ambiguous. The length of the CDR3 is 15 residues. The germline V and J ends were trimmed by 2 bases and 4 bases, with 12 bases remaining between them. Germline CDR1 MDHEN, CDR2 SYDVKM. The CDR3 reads CASSLVRTDNQPQHF. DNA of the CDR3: TGTGCCAGCAGTTTAGTTCGTACAGATAATCAGCCCCAGCATTTT. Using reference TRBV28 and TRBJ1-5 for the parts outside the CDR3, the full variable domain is DVKVTQSSRYLVKRTGEKVFLECVQDMDHENMFWYRQDPGLGLRLIYFSYDVKMKEKGDIPEGYSVSREKKERFSLILESASTNQTSMYLCASSLVRTDNQPQHFGDGTRLSIL.

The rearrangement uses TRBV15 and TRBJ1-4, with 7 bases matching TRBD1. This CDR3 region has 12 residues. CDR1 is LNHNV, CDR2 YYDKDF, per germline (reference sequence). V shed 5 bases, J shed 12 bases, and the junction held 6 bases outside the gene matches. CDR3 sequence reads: CATSSQGPELFF. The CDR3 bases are TGTGCCACCAGCTCACAGGGGCCAGAACTGTTTTTT.

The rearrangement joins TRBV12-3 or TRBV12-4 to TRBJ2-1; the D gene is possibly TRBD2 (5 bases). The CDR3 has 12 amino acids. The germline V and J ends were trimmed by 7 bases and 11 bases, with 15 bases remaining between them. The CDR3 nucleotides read TGTGCCAGCACTTCAACCGGGAACCAGCAGTTCTTC. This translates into CASTSTGNQQFF.

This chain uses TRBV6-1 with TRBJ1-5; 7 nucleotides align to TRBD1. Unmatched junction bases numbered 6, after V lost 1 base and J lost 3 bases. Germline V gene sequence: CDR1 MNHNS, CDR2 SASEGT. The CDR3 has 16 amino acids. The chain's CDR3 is CASSEDPRGVNQPQHF. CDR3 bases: TGTGCCAGCAGTGAAGATCCCAGGGGGGTCAATCAGCCCCAGCATTTT.

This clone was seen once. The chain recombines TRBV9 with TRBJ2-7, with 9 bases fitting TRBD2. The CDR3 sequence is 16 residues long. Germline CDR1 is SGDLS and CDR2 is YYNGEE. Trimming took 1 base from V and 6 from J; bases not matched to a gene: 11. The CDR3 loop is CASSVSSGSSFSEQYF. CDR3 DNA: TGTGCCAGCAGCGTAAGTAGCGGGAGTTCGTTTAGCGAGCAGTACTTC.

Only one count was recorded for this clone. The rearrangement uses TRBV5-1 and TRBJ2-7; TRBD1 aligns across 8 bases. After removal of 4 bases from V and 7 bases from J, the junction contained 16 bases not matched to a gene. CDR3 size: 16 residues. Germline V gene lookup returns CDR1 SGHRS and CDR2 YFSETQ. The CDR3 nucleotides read TGCGCCAGCAGCAACCCCCCCCGGGACAGGTTTAAAGAGCAGTACTTC. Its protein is CASSNPPRDRFKEQYF.

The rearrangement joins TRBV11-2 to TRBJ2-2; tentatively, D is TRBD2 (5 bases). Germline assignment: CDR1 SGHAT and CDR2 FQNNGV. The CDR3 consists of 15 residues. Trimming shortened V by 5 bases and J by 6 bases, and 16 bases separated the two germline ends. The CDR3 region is CASSPNLGLSGELFF. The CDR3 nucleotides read TGTGCCAGCAGCCCCAACTTAGGACTCTCCGGGGAGCTGTTTTTT.

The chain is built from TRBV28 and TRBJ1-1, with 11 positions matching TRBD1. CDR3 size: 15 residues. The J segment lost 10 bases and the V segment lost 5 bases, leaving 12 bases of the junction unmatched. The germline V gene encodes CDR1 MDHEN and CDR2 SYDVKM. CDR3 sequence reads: CASSESPGQGEGAFF. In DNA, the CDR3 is TGTGCCAGCAGTGAGAGTCCGGGACAGGGGGAGGGAGCTTTCTTT.

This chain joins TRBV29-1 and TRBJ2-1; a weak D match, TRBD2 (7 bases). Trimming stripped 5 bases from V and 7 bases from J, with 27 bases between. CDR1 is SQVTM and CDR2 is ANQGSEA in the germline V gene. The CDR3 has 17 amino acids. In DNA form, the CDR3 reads TGCAGCGTTTTCGGTCTAGCGGAGGGGGGGCAGGTGAATGAGCAGTTCTTC. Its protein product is CSVFGLAEGGQVNEQFF.

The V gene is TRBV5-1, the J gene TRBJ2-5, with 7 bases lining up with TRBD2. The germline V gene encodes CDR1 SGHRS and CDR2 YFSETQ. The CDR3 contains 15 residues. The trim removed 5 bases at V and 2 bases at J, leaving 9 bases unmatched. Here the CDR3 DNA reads TGCGCCAGCAGGAGGAGCGGGGAAACTCAAGAGACCCAGTACTTC. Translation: CASRRSGETQETQYF.

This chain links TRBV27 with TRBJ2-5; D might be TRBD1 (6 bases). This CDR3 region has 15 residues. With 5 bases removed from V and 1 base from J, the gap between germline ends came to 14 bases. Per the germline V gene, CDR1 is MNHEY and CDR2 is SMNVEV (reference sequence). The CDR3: CASSEIQGFQETQYF. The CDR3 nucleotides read TGTGCCAGCAGTGAGATACAGGGTTTCCAAGAGACCCAGTACTTC.

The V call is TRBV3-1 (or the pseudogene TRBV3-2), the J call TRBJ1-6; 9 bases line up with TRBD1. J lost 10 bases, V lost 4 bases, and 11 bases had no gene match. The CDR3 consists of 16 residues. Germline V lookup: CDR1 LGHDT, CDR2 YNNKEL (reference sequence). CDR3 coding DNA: TGTGCCAGCAGCCCGTTCCCCGGGACAGGGCAATCACCCCTCCACTTT. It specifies CASSPFPGTGQSPLHF.

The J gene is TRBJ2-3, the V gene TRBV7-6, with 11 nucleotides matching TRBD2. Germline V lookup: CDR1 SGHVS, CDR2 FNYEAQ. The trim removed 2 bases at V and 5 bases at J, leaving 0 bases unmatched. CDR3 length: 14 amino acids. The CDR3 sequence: CASSLTSGRDTQYF. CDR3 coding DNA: TGTGCCAGCAGCTTAACTAGCGGGAGAGATACGCAGTATTTT.

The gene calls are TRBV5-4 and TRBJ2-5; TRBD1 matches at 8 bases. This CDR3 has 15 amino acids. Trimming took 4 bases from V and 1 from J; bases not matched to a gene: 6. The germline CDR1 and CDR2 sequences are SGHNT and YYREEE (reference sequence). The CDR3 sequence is CASSSGQGFQETQYF. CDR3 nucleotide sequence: TGTGCCAGCAGCAGTGGACAGGGTTTCCAAGAGACCCAGTACTTC.

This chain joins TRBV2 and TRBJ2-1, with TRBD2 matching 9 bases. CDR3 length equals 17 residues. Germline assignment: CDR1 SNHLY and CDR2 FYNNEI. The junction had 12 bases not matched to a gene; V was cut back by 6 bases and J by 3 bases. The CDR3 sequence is CASSDPFASGVYNEQFF. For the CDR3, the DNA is TGTGCCAGCAGCGACCCTTTTGCTAGCGGGGTCTACAATGAGCAGTTCTTC.

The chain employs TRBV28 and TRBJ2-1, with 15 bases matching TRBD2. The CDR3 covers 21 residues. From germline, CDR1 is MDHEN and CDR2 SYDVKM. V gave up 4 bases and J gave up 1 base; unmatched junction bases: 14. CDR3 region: CASSSPSGLAGGTGSYNEQFF. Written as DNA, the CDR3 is TGTGCCAGCAGTTCCCCCTCGGGACTAGCGGGAGGAACAGGGTCCTACAATGAGCAGTTCTTC.

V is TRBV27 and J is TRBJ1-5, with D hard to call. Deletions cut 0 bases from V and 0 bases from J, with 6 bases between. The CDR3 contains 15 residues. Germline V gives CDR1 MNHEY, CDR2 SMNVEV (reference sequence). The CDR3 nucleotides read TGTGCCAGCAGTTTATCCGGTATTAGCAATCAGCCCCAGCATTTT. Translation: CASSLSGISNQPQHF.

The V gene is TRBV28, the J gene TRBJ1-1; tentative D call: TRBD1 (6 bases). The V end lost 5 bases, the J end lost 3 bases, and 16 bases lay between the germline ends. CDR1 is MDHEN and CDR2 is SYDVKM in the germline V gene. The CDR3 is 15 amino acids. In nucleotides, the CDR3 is TGTGCCAGCAGTCTACCGCGAGGGGGGGACACTGAAGCTTTCTTT. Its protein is CASSLPRGGDTEAFF.